In this sample, the clone carrying this TCR beta chain turned up a few times. Its antigen remains unknown. Making the TCR beta libraries involved quantitative 5'-RACE with molecular barcodes. TCRdb re-derived calls from the 5' RACE reads in MiXCR, one entry per CDR3 protein. The data hold some 130,000 distinct CDR3 sequences, with 17% observed a single time. Unmatched junction bases numbered 10, after V lost 5 bases and J lost 5 bases. The CDR3 extends over 15 amino acids. The sample is drawn from a study of CD8 T cells in ankylosing spondylitis. Whole-study findings and limits: Clones linked to disease were reported to show significant enrichment in matched ankylosing spondylitis synovial fluid. Peripheral blood samples showed relatively rare disease-linked clones, and these clones were CD8+. Seemingly characteristic of ankylosing spondylitis blood was a TCR beta motif consisting of about 8 highly homologous variants. In the blood and synovial fluid of reactive arthritis, some motif variants had been previously reported.

The sequence was collected from a male donor with ankylosing spondylitis. Sequencing was carried out using blood, either unsorted or a sorted T cell fraction (not recorded which). The chain has TRBV12-3 or TRBV12-4 and TRBJ2-7; 9 bases are a match to TRBD2. CDR3 in DNA: TGTGCCAGCAGTCCCGGGGGCGGGAGGGCCCACGAGCAGTACTTC. The encoded protein is CASSPGGGRAHEQYF.